Described below is a single TCR beta chain sequence and its context. A multiplex PCR was run with 60 Vbeta primers and 13 Jbeta primers. Clones were read by immunoSEQ multiplex PCR, and TCRdb kept only the in-frame ones, dropping some. Of roughly 100,000 clones detected, over 70% appear once; the ten largest clones hold less than 2.5%. The CDR3 is 16 amino acids. V shed 8 bases, J shed 0 bases, and the junction held 10 bases outside the gene matches. From germline, CDR1 is KGHSH and CDR2 LQKENI. These data come from a study of cytomegalovirus exposure and HLA in healthy donors. The chain has TRBV18 and TRBJ2-7, with 10 bases matching TRBD2. The sequence was collected from a man under 40 in good health and CMV-seronegative. The sequenced material came from PBMCs. CDR3 DNA sequence: TGTGCCAGCCAGGCTATAGCGGGGGGAAGCTCCTACGAGCAGTACTTC. It encodes CASQAIAGGSSYEQYF.